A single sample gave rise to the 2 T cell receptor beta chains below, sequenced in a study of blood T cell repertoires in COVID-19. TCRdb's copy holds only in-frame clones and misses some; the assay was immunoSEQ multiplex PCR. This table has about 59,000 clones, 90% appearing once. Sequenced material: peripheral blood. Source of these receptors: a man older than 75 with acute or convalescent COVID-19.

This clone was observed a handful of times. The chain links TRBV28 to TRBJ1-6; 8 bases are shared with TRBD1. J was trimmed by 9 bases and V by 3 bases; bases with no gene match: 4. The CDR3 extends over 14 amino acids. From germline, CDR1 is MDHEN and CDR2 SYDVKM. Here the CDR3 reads CASSLKTGVSPLHF. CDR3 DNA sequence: TGTGCCAGCAGTTTGAAGACAGGGGTTTCACCCCTCCACTTT. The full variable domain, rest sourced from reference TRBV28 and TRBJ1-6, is DVKVTQSSRYLVKRTGEKVFLECVQDMDHENMFWYRQDPGLGLRLIYFSYDVKMKEKGDIPEGYSVSREKKERFSLILESASTNQTSMYLCASSLKTGVSPLHFGNGTRLTVT.

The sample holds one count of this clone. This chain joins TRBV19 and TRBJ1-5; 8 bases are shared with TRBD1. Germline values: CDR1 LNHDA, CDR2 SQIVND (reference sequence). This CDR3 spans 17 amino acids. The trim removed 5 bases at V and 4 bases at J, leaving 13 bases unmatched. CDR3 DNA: TGTGCCAGTAGTGTGACAGGGGTTTTGAGTGGTAATCAGCCCCAGCATTTT. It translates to CASSVTGVLSGNQPQHF. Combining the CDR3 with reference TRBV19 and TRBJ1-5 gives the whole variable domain DGGITQSPKYLFRKEGQNVTLSCEQNLNHDAMYWYRQDPGQGLRLIYYSQIVNDFQKGDIAEGYSVSREKKESFPLTVTSAQKNPTAFYLCASSVTGVLSGNQPQHFGDGTRLSIL.